One sample yielded the 17 T cell receptor beta chains listed below, sequenced in a study of cytomegalovirus exposure and HLA in healthy donors. The study ran its PCR with 60 Vbeta and 13 Jbeta primers. Measured with immunoSEQ multiplex PCR; TCRdb has only the in-frame clones, and not every one. Counted here are fewer than 200,000 clones, 76% occurring once; the ten biggest clones make up about 0.8%. What was sequenced was PBMCs. The receptor set was obtained from a female donor in good health and CMV-seronegative.

This sequence joins TRBV9 and TRBJ1-6; the match to TRBD1 covers 11 bases. Germline-derived CDR1 and CDR2 are SGDLS and YYNGEE. V trimming: 4 bases; J trimming: 10 bases; junction bases outside the gene matches: 7. This CDR3 contains 15 residues. The CDR3 coding sequence is TGTGCCAGCAGCCGGAATGGGGACAGGGGGTCACCCCTCCACTTT. It yields the protein CASSRNGDRGSPLHF.

The CDR3 region has the DNA TGTGCCAGCTCACAGCGGGAGGGGAACTATGGCTACACCTTC. It is translated as CASSQREGNYGYTF. V is TRBV18 and J is TRBJ1-2; possible D gene TRBD1, 5 bases. The CDR3 covers 14 residues. Germline V gives CDR1 KGHSH, CDR2 LQKENI. Between the trimmed V and J ends, which lost 4 bases and 2 bases, there was a span of 11 bases.

Of note for this clone: At one end the junction does not follow the germline gene, possibly because of a read error. The CDR3 region has the DNA TGTTCCAGCAGATCACTAGTGGCCAATGAGCAGTTCTTC. Its translation is CSSRSLVANEQFF. V gene TRBV7-9 combines with J gene TRBJ2-1, with D maybe TRBD2 (5 bases). This CDR3 is built from 13 residues. Germline assignment: CDR1 SEHNR and CDR2 FQNEAQ (reference sequence).

The rearrangement joins TRBV4-3 to TRBJ2-3; the match to TRBD2 covers 8 bases. V lost 2 bases, J lost 4 bases, and 5 bases stayed unmatched. Germline lookup yields CDR1 LGHNA and CDR2 YSLEER. This CDR3 comprises 15 residues. The CDR3 protein is CASSQQQGLADTQYF. The CDR3 nucleotides read TGCGCCAGCAGCCAACAGCAGGGACTAGCAGATACGCAGTATTTT.

The chain joins TRBV27 to TRBJ2-5; 16 nucleotides agree with TRBD2. Germline V gene data show CDR1 as MNHEY and CDR2 as SMNVEV (reference sequence). The CDR3 runs 18 residues. V lost 6 bases, J lost 3 bases, and 10 bases stayed unmatched. Written as DNA, the CDR3 is TGTGCCAGCAGCGGGACTAGCGGGAGGGTTGAGGCGGAAGAGACCCAGTACTTC. It translates to CASSGTSGRVEAEETQYF.

The chain couples TRBV19 to TRBJ1-5, with TRBD1 matching 9 bases. Unmatched junction bases numbered 4, after V lost 1 base and J lost 3 bases. The V gene's germline CDR1 is LNHDA and CDR2 SQIVND (reference sequence). This CDR3 has 16 amino acids. This chain's CDR3 is CASSIGDRGFNQPQHF. The CDR3 DNA reads as TGTGCCAGTAGTATAGGCGACAGGGGGTTCAATCAGCCCCAGCATTTT.

The genes are TRBV5-5 and TRBJ2-7; TRBD1 matches 8 bases. Germline V gene data show CDR1 as SGHKS and CDR2 as YYEKEE (reference sequence). V lost 4 bases, J lost 3 bases, and 12 bases stayed unmatched. The CDR3 is made up of 16 amino acids. Here the CDR3 reads CASSLIPGQDLYEQYF. The CDR3 nucleotides are TGTGCCAGCAGCCTAATTCCGGGACAGGACCTCTACGAGCAGTACTTC.

The chain couples TRBV7-2 to TRBJ2-7; 8 nucleotides line up with TRBD1. The CDR3 sequence is 13 residues long. With V trimmed by 7 bases and J by 6 bases, 8 bases remained unmatched. In germline, CDR1 is SGHTA, CDR2 FQGNSA. CDR3 in amino acids: CASTRQGAGEQYF. The CDR3 region has the DNA TGTGCCAGCACCAGGCAGGGGGCGGGCGAGCAGTACTTC.

This clone was picked up a small number of times. The chain is built from TRBV25-1 and TRBJ1-2; no definite D call. V gave up 3 bases and J gave up 3 bases, with 11 bases separating them. The CDR3 is 14 residues long. Germline CDR1 is MGHDK and CDR2 is SYGVNS. CDR3 region: CASSEIGEYYGYTF. CDR3 DNA sequence: TGTGCCAGCAGTGAGATTGGGGAGTACTATGGCTACACCTTC.

The chain couples TRBV18 to TRBJ1-2; TRBD1 is a possible D gene (5 bases). Trimming shortened V by 4 bases and J by 4 bases, and 10 bases separated the two germline ends. Per the germline V gene, CDR1 is KGHSH and CDR2 is LQKENI. The CDR3 length is 13 residues. The CDR3 DNA is TGTGCCAGCTCACTACAGACAGTCTATGGCTACACCTTC. It is translated as CASSLQTVYGYTF.

The chain links TRBV10-3 to TRBJ1-3; D not resolved. Per germline, CDR1 ENHRY and CDR2 SYGVKD. V lost 7 bases to trimming and J lost 0 bases, with 13 bases between them. This CDR3 contains 15 residues. The CDR3 coding sequence is TGTGCCATCAAAGCGGGTCAGGACTCTGGAAACACCATATATTTT. It yields the protein CAIKAGQDSGNTIYF.

V is TRBV9 and J is TRBJ2-2, with TRBD2 identical over 11 bases. Germline V gene data show CDR1 as SGDLS and CDR2 as YYNGEE. Trimming removed 1 base from V and 0 bases from J; junction bases left unmatched: 2. CDR3 length: 17 amino acids. The CDR3 nucleotides read TGTGCCAGCAGCGTATTAGCGGGGGGGCCGAACACCGGGGAGCTGTTTTTT. This encodes CASSVLAGGPNTGELFF.

V is TRBV6-1 and J is TRBJ2-5; possible D gene TRBD1, 6 bases. The CDR3 covers 17 residues. The V gene lost 2 bases and the J gene lost 4 bases, with 20 bases spanning the gap. CDR1 MNHNS and CDR2 SASEGT come from the germline V gene. CDR3 loop: CASSERGVGGVGETQYF. CDR3 DNA: TGTGCCAGCAGTGAAAGGGGAGTTGGGGGCGTGGGAGAGACCCAGTACTTC.

This clone came up a few times. The rearrangement uses TRBV19 and TRBJ2-7; maybe TRBD1 (5 bases). CDR3 size: 16 residues. Trimming cost V 3 bases and J 3 bases, with 18 bases left between them. The V gene's germline CDR1 is LNHDA and CDR2 SQIVND (reference sequence). In nucleotides, the CDR3 is TGTGCCAGTAGTATTAGGGGCAGGAACTTCCTCTACGAGCAGTACTTC. This sequence encodes CASSIRGRNFLYEQYF.

The gene calls are TRBV6-5 and TRBJ1-3; 12 positions match TRBD1. The V gene end was trimmed by 4 bases and the J gene end by 3 bases; junction bases not matched to a gene: 4. The CDR3 covers 16 residues. Germline-derived CDR1 and CDR2 are MNHEY and SVGAGI. The CDR3 sequence: CASSWGQGAVGNTIYF. CDR3 DNA: TGTGCCAGCAGTTGGGGACAGGGGGCTGTTGGAAACACCATATATTTT.

This chain uses TRBV30 with TRBJ2-1; 11 bases line up with TRBD1. The germline CDR1 and CDR2 sequences are GTSNPN and SVGIG (reference sequence). The CDR3 consists of 14 residues. After removal of 5 bases from V and 3 bases from J, the junction contained 3 bases not matched to a gene. This CDR3 reads CAWSGTGGYNEQFF. The CDR3 DNA reads TGTGCCTGGTCCGGGACAGGGGGCTACAATGAGCAGTTCTTC.

This rearrangement joins TRBV19 to TRBJ1-6; no definite D call. CDR3 length: 14 amino acids. V was cut by 5 bases and J by 4 bases, with 9 bases left in between. Germline-derived CDR1 and CDR2 are LNHDA and SQIVND (reference sequence). CDR3 region: CASSSHGYNSPLHF. For the CDR3, the DNA is TGTGCCAGTAGTTCGCACGGTTATAATTCACCCCTCCACTTT.